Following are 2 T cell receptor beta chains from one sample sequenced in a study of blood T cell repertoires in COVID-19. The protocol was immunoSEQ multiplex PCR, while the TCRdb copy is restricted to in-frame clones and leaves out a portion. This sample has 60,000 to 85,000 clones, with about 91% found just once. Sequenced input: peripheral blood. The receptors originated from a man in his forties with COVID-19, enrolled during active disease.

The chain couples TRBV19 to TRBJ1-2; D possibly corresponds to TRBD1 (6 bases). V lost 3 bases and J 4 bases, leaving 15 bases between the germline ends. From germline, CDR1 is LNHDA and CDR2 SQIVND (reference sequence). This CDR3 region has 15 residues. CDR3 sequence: CASSIENRAFYGYTF. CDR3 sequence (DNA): TGTGCCAGTAGTATTGAGAACAGGGCTTTCTATGGCTACACCTTC.

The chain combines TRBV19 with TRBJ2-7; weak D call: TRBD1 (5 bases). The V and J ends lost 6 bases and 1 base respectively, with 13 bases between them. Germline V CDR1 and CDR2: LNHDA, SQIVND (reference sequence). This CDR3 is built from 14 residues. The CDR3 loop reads CASSKSTVSYEQYF. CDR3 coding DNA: TGTGCCAGTAGCAAATCGACAGTTTCCTACGAGCAGTACTTC.